The T cell receptor beta chain under discussion was sequenced for a study of blood T cell repertoires in COVID-19. In the study overall: Sites in the United States, Italy and Spain provided acute and convalescent COVID-19 samples. PBMCs, B-cell-depleted T cells, or T cells were the source of the cDNA or gDNA that made up the material.

Original data processing: Amplified reference gene primers provided the basis for estimating nucleated cell counts. Assay: immunoSEQ multiplex PCR; the TCRdb copy retains only in-frame clones and omits some. V, J and clone size reflect that table, while D and trimming were determined from the DNA. The sample contains around 250,000 clones, about 86% of which appear only once. Germline CDR1 is LGHDT and CDR2 is YNNKEL (reference sequence). The CDR3 has 14 residues. V was shortened by 7 bases and J by 1 base, with 10 bases between the two germline ends. The source of this sequence is a young man with active or convalescent COVID-19. The source material was peripheral blood. The chain is built from TRBV3-1 (or the pseudogene TRBV3-2) and TRBJ2-2; tentatively, D is TRBD1 (6 bases). This CDR3 is CASTQGQNTGELFF. The CDR3 nucleotides read TGTGCCAGCACACAGGGTCAGAACACCGGGGAGCTGTTTTTT.